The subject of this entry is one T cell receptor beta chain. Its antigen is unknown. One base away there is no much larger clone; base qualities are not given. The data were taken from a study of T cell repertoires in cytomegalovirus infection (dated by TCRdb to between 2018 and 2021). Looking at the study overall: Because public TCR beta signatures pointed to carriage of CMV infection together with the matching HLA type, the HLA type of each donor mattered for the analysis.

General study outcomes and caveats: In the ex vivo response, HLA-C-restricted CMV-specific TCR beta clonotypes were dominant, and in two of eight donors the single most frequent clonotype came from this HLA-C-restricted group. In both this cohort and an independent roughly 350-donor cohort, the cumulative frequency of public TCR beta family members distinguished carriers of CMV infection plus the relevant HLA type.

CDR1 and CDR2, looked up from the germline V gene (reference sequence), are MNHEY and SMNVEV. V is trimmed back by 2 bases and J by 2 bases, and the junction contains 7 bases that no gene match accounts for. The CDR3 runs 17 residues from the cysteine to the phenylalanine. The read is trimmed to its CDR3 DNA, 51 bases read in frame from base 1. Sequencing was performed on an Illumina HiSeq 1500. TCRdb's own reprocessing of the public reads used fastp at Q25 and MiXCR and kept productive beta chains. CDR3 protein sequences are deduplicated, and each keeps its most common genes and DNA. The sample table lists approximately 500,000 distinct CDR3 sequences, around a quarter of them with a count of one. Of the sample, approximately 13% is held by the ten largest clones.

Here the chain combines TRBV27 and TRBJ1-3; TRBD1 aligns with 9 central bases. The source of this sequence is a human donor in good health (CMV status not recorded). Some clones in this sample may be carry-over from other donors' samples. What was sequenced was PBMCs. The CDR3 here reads CASSLLGQGNAGNTIYF. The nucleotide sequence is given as TGTGCCAGCAGTTTACTAGGACAGGGGAACGCTGGAAACACCATATATTTT.